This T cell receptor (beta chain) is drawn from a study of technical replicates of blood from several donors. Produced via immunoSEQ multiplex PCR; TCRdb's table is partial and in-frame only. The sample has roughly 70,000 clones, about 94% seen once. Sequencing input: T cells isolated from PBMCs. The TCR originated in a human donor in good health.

CDR3 sequence (DNA): TGTGCCAGCAGCTTGGTCGCGCACACTGAAGCTTTCTTT. It translates to CASSLVAHTEAFF. V usage is TRBV5-8 and J usage is TRBJ1-1; D gene ambiguous. Trimming cost V 0 bases and J 3 bases, with 6 bases left between them. This CDR3 contains 13 residues. Germline V CDR1 and CDR2: SGHTS, YDEGEE.